A selection of T cell receptor beta chains follows, all from one sample in a study of shared clonotypes between healthy human individuals. Repertoires were generated with immunoSEQ multiplex PCR, while TCRdb's copy carries only in-frame clones and drops some. Of about 500,000 clones in the sample, 70% to 80% are singletons; the top ten hold around 13%. The sequencing sample was made of PBMCs. The receptors derive from a woman in her thirties or forties in good health. Some clones in this sample may be carry-over from other donors' samples. Both conserved end residues are part of each CDR3. A D gene is named only where the DNA matches it firmly. The size field is filled for only some rows; it gives once, few, many or a size class.

clone_size | j_call | d_call | v_call | cdr3_nt | cdr3_aa
. | TRBJ2-4 | . | TRBV19 | TGTGCCAGTAGTACCACAGGGGGGGACAAAAACATTCAGTACTTC | CASSTTGGDKNIQYF
. | TRBJ1-3 | . | TRBV19 | TGTGCCAGTAGTATGGATGGGTTAACTGGAAACACCATATATTTT | CASSMDGLTGNTIYF
once | TRBJ2-1 | TRBD2 | TRBV5-1 | TGCGCCAGCAGCTTTTACCTAGCGGGAGCCGGGGATGAGCAGTTCTTC | CASSFYLAGAGDEQFF
. | TRBJ2-3 | . | TRBV4-3 | TGCGCCAGCAGCCAAGATATCGGGGCTACAGATACGCAGTATTTT | CASSQDIGATDTQYF
. | TRBJ2-1 | . | TRBV10-3 | TGTGCCATCAGTGACCCCAGGGTTGTTGACGGGAGCGGCTACAATGAGCAGTTCTTC | CAISDPRVVDGSGYNEQFF
few | TRBJ1-5 | TRBD1 | TRBV28 | TGTGCCAGCAACAAACAGGGGAGCAATCAGCCCCAGCATTTT | CASNKQGSNQPQHF
few | TRBJ2-7 | . | TRBV5-1 | TGCGCCAGCAGCTTACGACAGGCCCCCCGTGAGCAGTACTTC | CASSLRQAPREQYF
. | TRBJ2-1 | . | TRBV27 | TGTGCCAGCAGTTTTGGCTCCTACAATGAGCAGTTCTTC | CASSFGSYNEQFF
. | TRBJ2-7 | TRBD1 | TRBV4-1 | TGCGCCAGCAGCCAGGGACAGGGGGCTACCTACGAGCAGTACTTC | CASSQGQGATYEQYF
. | TRBJ1-1 | . | TRBV5-4 | TGTGCCAGCAGCTTGGCACGGGCAGCGGGCACTGAAGCTTTCTTT | CASSLARAAGTEAFF
. | TRBJ1-5 | . | TRBV10-1 | TGCGCCAGATTCGGGGGGGATCCTAGCAATCAGCCCCAGCATTTT | CARFGGDPSNQPQHF
. | TRBJ2-1 | . | TRBV28 | TGTGCCAGCAGTTTGTATTCGGAGCAGTTCTTC | CASSLYSEQFF
. | TRBJ2-3 | TRBD2 | TRBV6-4 | TGTGCCAGCAGTGACTCGGTAGCGGGAGGGCCAGATACGCAGTATTTT | CASSDSVAGGPDTQYF
once | TRBJ1-1 | . | TRBV2 | TGTGCCAGCAGTGAAGAACGAGAAGCTTTCTTT | CASSEEREAFF
. | TRBJ1-3 | . | TRBV7-2 | TGTGCCAGCAGCCAACCAGCTTCTGGAAACACCATATATTTT | CASSQPASGNTIYF
many | TRBJ1-4 | TRBD1 | TRBV5-1 | TGCGCCAGCAGCTTCGGGACAGGGGCAACTAATGAAAAACTGTTTTTT | CASSFGTGATNEKLFF
. | TRBJ1-5 | . | TRBV11-2 | TGTGCCAGCAGCTTATCCGGGGATCAGCCCCAGCATTTT | CASSLSGDQPQHF
. | TRBJ2-1 | TRBD2 | TRBV30 | TGTGCCTGGAGTCTCAATAGCGGGAATCATGAGCAGTTCTTC | CAWSLNSGNHEQFF
once | TRBJ2-7 | TRBD2 | TRBV2 | TGTGCCAGCAGAGCGACTAGCGGGAGATATGGGGAGCAGTACTTC | CASRATSGRYGEQYF
. | TRBJ2-2 | . | TRBV7-8 | TGTGCCAGCGTCCCTCGCGCTTCGAACACCGGGGAGCTGTTTTTT | CASVPRASNTGELFF
once | TRBJ2-6 | . | TRBV1 | TGCACCAGCAGTCGGGCCAACGTCCTGACTTTC | CTSSRANVLTF
. | TRBJ2-3 | . | TRBV7-9 | TGTGCCAGCAGCACAGACATGTATACGCAGTATTTT | CASSTDMYTQYF
. | TRBJ2-3 | TRBD2 | TRBV2 | TGTGCCGGATCTCCGGGACTAGCGTCAGATACGCAGTATTTT | CAGSPGLASDTQYF
. | TRBJ2-2 | . | TRBV7-2 | TGTGCCAGCCGAGGCGGTTCGAACACCGGGGAGCTGTTTTTT | CASRGGSNTGELFF
. | TRBJ2-5 | . | TRBV5-4 | TGTGCCAGCAGCTCCGGGGGAGTGCAACAAGAGACCCAGTACTTC | CASSSGGVQQETQYF
. | TRBJ2-1 | TRBD2 | TRBV6-1 | TGTGCCAGCAGTGAACGGCGGGAGGGGAATGAGCAGTTCTTC | CASSERREGNEQFF
. | TRBJ2-1 | TRBD2 | TRBV7-6 | TGTGCCAGCAGCCGCGGGACTAGCGGGAGTCTCTTGGATGAGCAGTTCTTC | CASSRGTSGSLLDEQFF
. | TRBJ2-5 | TRBD1 | TRBV7-6 | TGTGCCAGCAGCTTAGTTCCCAGGGGGCAAGAGACCCAGTACTTC | CASSLVPRGQETQYF
once | TRBJ2-6 | . | TRBV9 | TGTGCCAGCAGCCTCTCTACGCGGGTCTCTGGGGCCAACGTCCTGACTTTC | CASSLSTRVSGANVLTF
few | TRBJ2-3 | . | TRBV5-1 | TGCGCCAGCAGCCCCAGTGGTAGCCAGCACACAGATACGCAGTATTTT | CASSPSGSQHTDTQYF
few | TRBJ2-5 | TRBD2 | TRBV11-2 | TGTGCCAGCAGCTTAGATGGCGGGGGGCGAGAGACCCAGTACTTC | CASSLDGGGRETQYF
. | TRBJ2-3 | . | TRBV7-3 | TGTGCCAGCAGCTTAACTAGTTGGGCAGATACGCAGTATTTT | CASSLTSWADTQYF
. | TRBJ1-4 | . | TRBV29-1 | TGCAGCGTTGAAGTAGGTGCGGGGGCGGACGAAAAACTGTTTTTT | CSVEVGAGADEKLFF
. | TRBJ1-2 | TRBD1 | TRBV18 | TGTGCCAGCTCACCGGACAGGGCCGGCTATGGCTACACCTTC | CASSPDRAGYGYTF
. | TRBJ2-1 | TRBD1 | TRBV6-1 | TGTGCCAGCACCGGGACAGGGACTGGTGGTGAGCAGTTCTTC | CASTGTGTGGEQFF
. | TRBJ2-1 | TRBD2 | TRBV7-3 | TGTGCCAGCAGCTTAATAGCGGGAGTAGCCTACAATGAGCAGTTCTTC | CASSLIAGVAYNEQFF
. | TRBJ1-1 | . | TRBV4-1 | TGCGCCAGCAGCCAAGGGCGCGGTTCAGGGGTAGCTTTCTTT | CASSQGRGSGVAFF
once | TRBJ1-3 | TRBD1 | TRBV2 | TGTGCCAGCAGTGACAGACAGGGGAGGGCTGGAAACACCATATATTTT | CASSDRQGRAGNTIYF
. | TRBJ1-1 | TRBD1 | TRBV19 | TGTGCCAGTTCCCTCCAGGGGGGCACTGAAGCTTTCTTT | CASSLQGGTEAFF
. | TRBJ2-6 | . | TRBV7-3 | TGTGCCAGCAGCTTACCCCTAGCAGGGGCCAACGTCCTGACTTTC | CASSLPLAGANVLTF
. | TRBJ2-2 | . | TRBV7-2 | TGTGCCAGCAGCCTCCACCACCTGAGTAACACCGGGGAGCTGTTTTTT | CASSLHHLSNTGELFF
once | TRBJ2-5 | TRBD2 | TRBV6-6 | TGTGCCAGCAGTTACCCGGGGGGCCAAGAGACCCAGTACTTC | CASSYPGGQETQYF
. | TRBJ2-2 | TRBD2 | TRBV7-2 | TGTGCCAGCAGCTTAGGGTCGGGACTAGGGTACACCGGGGAGCTGTTTTTT | CASSLGSGLGYTGELFF
few | TRBJ1-1 | TRBD1 | TRBV28 | TGTGCCAGCAGTTTACCGGACAGGGCTGGTGAAGCTTTCTTT | CASSLPDRAGEAFF
. | TRBJ2-7 | . | TRBV11-2 | TGTGCCAGCAGCCACCCCCGAAGGTCCTACGAGCAGTACTTC | CASSHPRRSYEQYF
few | TRBJ2-7 | TRBD2 | TRBV4-1 | TGCGCCAGCAGCCAAGCCCGACTAGCGGGAGACTACGAGCAGTACTTC | CASSQARLAGDYEQYF
. | TRBJ2-7 | TRBD1 | TRBV27 | TGTGCCAGCAGGTGGGACAGCTCCTACGAGCAGTACTTC | CASRWDSSYEQYF
. | TRBJ2-7 | . | TRBV19 | TGTGCCAGTAGTACCTCTGTCCCTCCCCGCGAGCAGTACTTC | CASSTSVPPREQYF
. | TRBJ2-5 | . | TRBV7-2 | TGTGCCAGCAGCATCGCGAGGGAAGAGACCCAGTACTTC | CASSIAREETQYF
. | TRBJ2-7 | . | TRBV13 | TGTGCCAGCAGCTCCTTCAGGGACTTCAACTACGAGCAGTACTTC | CASSSFRDFNYEQYF
few | TRBJ1-1 | . | TRBV11-2 | TGTGCCAGCAGCTTAGATTCGGGGACCACTGAAGCTTTCTTT | CASSLDSGTTEAFF
. | TRBJ1-2 | TRBD1 | TRBV9 | TGTGCCAGCAGCGGTGGGGACAGGTACTTCTATGGCTACACCTTC | CASSGGDRYFYGYTF